A selection of T cell receptor beta chains follows, all from one sample in a study of neurological immune-mediated disorders. From the 5' RACE reads, TCRdb called clonotypes with MiXCR, one entry per CDR3 protein. The table lists under 75,000 distinct CDR3 sequences, around 3% of them singletons, with less than 5.5% in the top ten. The specimen sequenced was PBMCs. The source is a woman in her forties or fifties with multiple sclerosis. CDR3s include the opening cysteine and the closing phenylalanine or tryptophan.

TRBV13 CASSYGTALTDTQYF
TRBV20-1 CSAHGTSWGYTF
TRBV20-1 CSARGTGGWETQYF
TRBV6-1 CASSEGDTGELFF
TRBV18 CASSQGLAGATGELFF
TRBV5-5 CASSLPAGLTDTQYF
TRBV20-1 CSASTSGGASYNEQFF
TRBV5-1 CASRTDGMDQPQHF
TRBV5-1 CASSFNGGRPRDEQFF
TRBV7-2 CASSPLQGTRAFF
TRBV20-1 CSARPRGAVTGELFF
TRBV5-1 CASSFTVRGGTKRDTQYF
TRBV20-1 CSARALLGARSNQPQHF
TRBV5-5 CASSLIRGPYEQYF
TRBV5-5 CASSLMTSGSGETQYF
TRBV6-5 CASRPDRAKSNEQFF
TRBV5-6 CASSLLRANTGELFF
TRBV20-1 CSARNPPETQYF
TRBV20-1 CSAPLASGRNEQFF
TRBV20-1 CSATKRAGLYNEQFF
TRBV5-1 CASSLNWRSTQYF
TRBV5-1 CASSSLSQADEQFF
TRBV5-1 CASTSGSGSTDEQFF
TRBV5-1 CASSLGVVKDTGELFF
TRBV5-1 CASSLELAGVQETQYF
TRBV5-1 CASSGGSSYNSPLHF
TRBV5-1 CASSLGHSGANVLTF
TRBV5-1 CASSLKSRGGDTIYF
TRBV5-6 CASSLVRGGRTDTQYF
TRBV7-9 CASSRGSQTRGETQYF
TRBV28 CASSPLSAEAFF
TRBV10-3 CAISESNRATNTEAFF
TRBV12-3/TRBV12-4 CASTQDGGRTDTQYF
TRBV6-1 CASSYRGSNQPQHF
TRBV9 CASSVPGSGANVLTF
TRBV29-1 CSVQLAASTDTQYF
TRBV20-1 CSARAKGANVLTF